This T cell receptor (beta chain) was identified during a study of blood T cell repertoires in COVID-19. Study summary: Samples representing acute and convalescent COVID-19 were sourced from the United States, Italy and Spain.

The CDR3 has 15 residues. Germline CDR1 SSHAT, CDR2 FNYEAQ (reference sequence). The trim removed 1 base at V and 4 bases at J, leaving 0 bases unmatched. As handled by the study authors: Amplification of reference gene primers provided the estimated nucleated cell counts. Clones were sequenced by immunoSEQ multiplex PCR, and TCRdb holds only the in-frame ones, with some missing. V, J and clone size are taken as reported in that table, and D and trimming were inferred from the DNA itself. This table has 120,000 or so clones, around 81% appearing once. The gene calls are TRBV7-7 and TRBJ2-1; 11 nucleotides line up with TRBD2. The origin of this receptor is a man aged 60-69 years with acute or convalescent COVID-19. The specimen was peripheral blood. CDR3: CASSLVAGGYNEQFF. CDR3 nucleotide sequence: TGTGCCAGCAGCTTAGTAGCGGGAGGGTACAATGAGCAGTTCTTC.